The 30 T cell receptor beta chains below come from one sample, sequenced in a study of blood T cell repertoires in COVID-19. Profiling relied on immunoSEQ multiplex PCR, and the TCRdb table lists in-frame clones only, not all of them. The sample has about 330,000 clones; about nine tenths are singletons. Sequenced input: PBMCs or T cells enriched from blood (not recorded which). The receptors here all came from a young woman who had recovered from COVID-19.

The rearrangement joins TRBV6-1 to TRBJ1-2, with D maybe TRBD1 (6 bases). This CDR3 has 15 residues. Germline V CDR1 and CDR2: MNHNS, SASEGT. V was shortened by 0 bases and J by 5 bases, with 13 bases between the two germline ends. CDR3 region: CASSEARTVVYGYTF. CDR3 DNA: TGTGCCAGCAGTGAAGCGAGGACAGTCGTGTATGGCTACACCTTC.

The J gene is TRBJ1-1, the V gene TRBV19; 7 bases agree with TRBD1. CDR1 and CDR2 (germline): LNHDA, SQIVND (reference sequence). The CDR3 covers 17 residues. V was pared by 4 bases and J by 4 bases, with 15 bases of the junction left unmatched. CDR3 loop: CASSTQGEGSKGTEAFF. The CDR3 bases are TGTGCCAGTAGTACCCAGGGGGAAGGATCTAAAGGCACTGAAGCTTTCTTT. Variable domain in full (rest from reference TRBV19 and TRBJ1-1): DGGITQSPKYLFRKEGQNVTLSCEQNLNHDAMYWYRQDPGQGLRLIYYSQIVNDFQKGDIAEGYSVSREKKESFPLTVTSAQKNPTAFYLCASSTQGEGSKGTEAFFGQGTRLTVV.

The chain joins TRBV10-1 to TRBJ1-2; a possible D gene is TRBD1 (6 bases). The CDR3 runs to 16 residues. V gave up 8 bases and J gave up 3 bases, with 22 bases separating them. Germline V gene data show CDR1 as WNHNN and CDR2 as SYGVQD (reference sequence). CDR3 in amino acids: CASVRDRIHNDYGYTF. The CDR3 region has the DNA TGCGCCAGCGTGAGAGACAGGATTCACAACGACTATGGCTACACCTTC.

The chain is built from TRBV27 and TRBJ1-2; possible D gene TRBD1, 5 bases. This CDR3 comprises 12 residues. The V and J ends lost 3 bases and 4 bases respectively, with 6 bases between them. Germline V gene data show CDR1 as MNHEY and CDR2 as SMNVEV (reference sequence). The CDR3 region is CASSFQGYGYTF. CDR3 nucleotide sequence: TGTGCCAGCAGTTTTCAGGGCTATGGCTACACCTTC.

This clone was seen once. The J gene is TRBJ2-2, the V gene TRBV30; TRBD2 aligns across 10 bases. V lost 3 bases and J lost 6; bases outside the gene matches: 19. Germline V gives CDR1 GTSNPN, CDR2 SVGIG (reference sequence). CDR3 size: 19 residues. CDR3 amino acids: CAWSAARVYGTSDAGELFF. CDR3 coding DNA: TGTGCCTGGAGCGCCGCCAGGGTTTATGGGACTAGCGATGCCGGGGAGCTGTTTTTT. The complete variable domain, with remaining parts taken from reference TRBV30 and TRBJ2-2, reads SQTIHQWPATLVQPVGSPLSLECTVEGTSNPNLYWYRQAAGRGLQLLFYSVGIGQISSEVPQNLSASRPQDRQFILSSKKLLLSDSGFYLCAWSAARVYGTSDAGELFFGEGSRLTVL.

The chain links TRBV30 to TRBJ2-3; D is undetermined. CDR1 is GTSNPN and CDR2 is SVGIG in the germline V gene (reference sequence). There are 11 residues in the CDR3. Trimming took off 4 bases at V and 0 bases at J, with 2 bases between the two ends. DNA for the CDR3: TGTGCCTGGACTAGCACAGATACGCAGTATTTT. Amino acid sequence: CAWTSTDTQYF. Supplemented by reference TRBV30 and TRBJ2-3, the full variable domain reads SQTIHQWPATLVQPVGSPLSLECTVEGTSNPNLYWYRQAAGRGLQLLFYSVGIGQISSEVPQNLSASRPQDRQFILSSKKLLLSDSGFYLCAWTSTDTQYFGPGTRLTVL.

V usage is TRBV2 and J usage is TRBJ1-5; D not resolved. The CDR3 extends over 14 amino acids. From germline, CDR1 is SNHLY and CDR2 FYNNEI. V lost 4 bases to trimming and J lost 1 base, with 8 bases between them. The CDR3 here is CASSVRGSNQPQHF. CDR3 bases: TGTGCCAGCAGTGTAAGAGGGAGCAATCAGCCCCAGCATTTT.

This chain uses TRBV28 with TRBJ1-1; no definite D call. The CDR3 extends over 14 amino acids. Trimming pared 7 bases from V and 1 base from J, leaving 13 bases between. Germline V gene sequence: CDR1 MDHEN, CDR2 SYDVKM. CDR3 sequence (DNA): TGTGCCAGCATGGCGGCGGGCGAGAACACTGAAGCTTTCTTT. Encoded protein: CASMAAGENTEAFF.

The CDR3 here is CASSFLASGLDTQYF. CDR3 bases: TGTGCCAGCAGTTTCTTGGCTAGCGGTTTGGATACGCAGTATTTT. The J gene is TRBJ2-3, the V gene TRBV27; 7 positions agree with TRBD2. The CDR3 loop spans 15 amino acids. Per the germline V gene, CDR1 is MNHEY and CDR2 is SMNVEV (reference sequence). V trimming: 3 bases; J trimming: 6 bases; junction bases outside the gene matches: 9.

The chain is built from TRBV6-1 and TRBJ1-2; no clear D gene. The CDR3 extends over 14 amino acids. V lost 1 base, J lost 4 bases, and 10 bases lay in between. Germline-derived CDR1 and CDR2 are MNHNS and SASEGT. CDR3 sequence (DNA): TGTGCCAGCAGTGAAGTCAGCGGGATCTATGGCTACACCTTC. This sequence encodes CASSEVSGIYGYTF.

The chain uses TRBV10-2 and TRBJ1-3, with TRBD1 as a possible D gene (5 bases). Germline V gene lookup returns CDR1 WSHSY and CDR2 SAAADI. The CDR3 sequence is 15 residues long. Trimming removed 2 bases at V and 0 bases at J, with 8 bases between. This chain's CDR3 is CASSEQGSSGNTIYF. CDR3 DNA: TGCGCCAGCAGTGAGCAGGGATCCTCTGGAAACACCATATATTTT.

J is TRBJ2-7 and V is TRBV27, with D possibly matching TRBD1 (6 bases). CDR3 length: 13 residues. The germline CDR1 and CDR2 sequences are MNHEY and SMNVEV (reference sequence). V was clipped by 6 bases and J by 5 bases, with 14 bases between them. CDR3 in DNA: TGTGCCAGCAGCCAGATGCCAGGGGACGAGCAGTACTTC. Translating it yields CASSQMPGDEQYF.

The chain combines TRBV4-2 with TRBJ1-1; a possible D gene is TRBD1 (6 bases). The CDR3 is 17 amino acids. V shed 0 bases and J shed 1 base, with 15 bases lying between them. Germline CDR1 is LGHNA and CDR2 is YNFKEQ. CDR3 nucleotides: TGTGCCAGCAGCCAAGAAAGGGGGGGCCGCCCGAACACTGAAGCTTTCTTT. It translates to CASSQERGGRPNTEAFF.

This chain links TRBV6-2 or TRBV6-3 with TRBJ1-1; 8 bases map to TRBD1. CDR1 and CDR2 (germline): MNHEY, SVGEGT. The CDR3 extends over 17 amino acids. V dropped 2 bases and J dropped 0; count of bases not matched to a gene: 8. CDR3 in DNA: TGTGCCAGCAGTTACGCCGGACAGGGAGACATGAACACTGAAGCTTTCTTT. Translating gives CASSYAGQGDMNTEAFF.

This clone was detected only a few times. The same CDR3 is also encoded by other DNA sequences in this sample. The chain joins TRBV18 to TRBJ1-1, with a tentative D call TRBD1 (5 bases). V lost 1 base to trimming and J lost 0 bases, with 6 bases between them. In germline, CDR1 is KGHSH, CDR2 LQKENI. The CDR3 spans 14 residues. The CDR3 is CASSPRGMNTEAFF. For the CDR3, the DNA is TGTGCCAGCTCACCACGGGGCATGAACACTGAAGCTTTCTTT.

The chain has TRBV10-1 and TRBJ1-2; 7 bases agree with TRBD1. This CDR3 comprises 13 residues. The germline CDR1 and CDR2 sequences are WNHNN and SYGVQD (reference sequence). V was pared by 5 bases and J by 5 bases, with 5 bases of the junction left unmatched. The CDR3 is CASSSETGYGYTF. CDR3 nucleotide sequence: TGCGCCAGCAGTAGCGAGACAGGGTATGGCTACACCTTC.

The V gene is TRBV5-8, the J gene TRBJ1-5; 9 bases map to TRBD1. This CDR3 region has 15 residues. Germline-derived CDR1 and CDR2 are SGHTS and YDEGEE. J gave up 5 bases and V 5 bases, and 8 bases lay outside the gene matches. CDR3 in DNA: TGTGCCAGCAGGGAAACAGGGGGCGCTTATCAGCCCCAGCATTTT. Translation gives CASRETGGAYQPQHF.

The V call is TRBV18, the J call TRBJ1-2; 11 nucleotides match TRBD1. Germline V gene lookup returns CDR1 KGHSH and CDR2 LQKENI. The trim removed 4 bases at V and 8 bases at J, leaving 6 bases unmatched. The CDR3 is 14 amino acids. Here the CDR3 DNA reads TGTGCCAGCTCACAGGGACAGGGGGGAGAAGGCTACACCTTC. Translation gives CASSQGQGGEGYTF.

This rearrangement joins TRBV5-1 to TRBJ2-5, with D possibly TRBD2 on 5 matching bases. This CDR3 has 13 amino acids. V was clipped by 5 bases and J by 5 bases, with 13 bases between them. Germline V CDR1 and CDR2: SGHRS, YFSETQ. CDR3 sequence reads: CASRAPLGETQYF. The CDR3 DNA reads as TGCGCCAGCAGGGCCCCACTAGGGGAGACCCAGTACTTC. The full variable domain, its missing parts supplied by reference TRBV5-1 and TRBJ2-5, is KAGVTQTPRYLIKTRGQQVTLSCSPISGHRSVSWYQQTPGQGLQFLFEYFSETQRNKGNFPGRFSGRQFSNSRSEMNVSTLELGDSALYLCASRAPLGETQYFGPGTRLLVL.

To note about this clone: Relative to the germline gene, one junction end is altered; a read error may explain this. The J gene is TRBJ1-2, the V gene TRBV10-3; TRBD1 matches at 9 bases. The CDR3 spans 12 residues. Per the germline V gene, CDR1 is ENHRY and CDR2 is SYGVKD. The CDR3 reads CAIRDRDYGYTF. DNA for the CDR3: TGCGCGATTCGGGACAGGGACTATGGCTACACCTTC.

CDR3 nucleotide sequence: TGTGCCTCGTCTCAGGAGGGCACTGAAGCTTTCTTT. This codes for CASSQEGTEAFF. The chain is built from TRBV10-3 and TRBJ1-1; D ambiguous. Trimming shortened V by 11 bases and J by 4 bases, and 14 bases separated the two germline ends. Germline CDR1 and CDR2: ENHRY and SYGVKD. The CDR3 length is 12 residues.

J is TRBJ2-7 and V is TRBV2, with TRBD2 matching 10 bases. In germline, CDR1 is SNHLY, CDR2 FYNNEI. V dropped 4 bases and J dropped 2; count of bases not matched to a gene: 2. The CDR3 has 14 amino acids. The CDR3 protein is CASSGLAGPYEQYF. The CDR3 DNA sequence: TGTGCCAGCAGTGGACTAGCGGGTCCCTACGAGCAGTACTTC.

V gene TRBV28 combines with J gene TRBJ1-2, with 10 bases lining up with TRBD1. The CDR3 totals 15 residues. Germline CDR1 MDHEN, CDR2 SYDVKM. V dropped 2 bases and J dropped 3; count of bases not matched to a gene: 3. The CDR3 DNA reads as TGTGCCAGCAGTTTAGACAGGGGGCTAGACTATGGCTACACCTTC. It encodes CASSLDRGLDYGYTF.

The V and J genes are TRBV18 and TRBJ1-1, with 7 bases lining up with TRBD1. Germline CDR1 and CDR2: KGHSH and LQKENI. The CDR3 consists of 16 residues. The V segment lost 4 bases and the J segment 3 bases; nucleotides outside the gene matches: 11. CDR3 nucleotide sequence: TGTGCCAGCTCACGCAGCGAGGGGGCTAGGGACACTGAAGCTTTCTTT. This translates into CASSRSEGARDTEAFF.

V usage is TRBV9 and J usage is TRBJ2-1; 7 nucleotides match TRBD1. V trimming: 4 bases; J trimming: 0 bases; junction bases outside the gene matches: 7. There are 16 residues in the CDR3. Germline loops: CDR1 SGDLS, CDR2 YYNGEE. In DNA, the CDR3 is TGTGCCAGCAGCCCCCGACAGGGTTCCTCCTACAATGAGCAGTTCTTC. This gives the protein CASSPRQGSSYNEQFF.

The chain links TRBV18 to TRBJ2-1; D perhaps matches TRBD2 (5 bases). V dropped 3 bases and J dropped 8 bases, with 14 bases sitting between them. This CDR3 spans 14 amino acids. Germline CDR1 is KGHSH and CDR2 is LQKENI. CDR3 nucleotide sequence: TGTGCCAGCTCACCGATAGAGGGAGAGGATGAGCAGTTCTTC. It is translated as CASSPIEGEDEQFF.

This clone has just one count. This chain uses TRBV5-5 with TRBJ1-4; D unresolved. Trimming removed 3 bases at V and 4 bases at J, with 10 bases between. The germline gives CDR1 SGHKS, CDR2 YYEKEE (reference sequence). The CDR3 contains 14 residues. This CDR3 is CASSSQAVNEKLFF. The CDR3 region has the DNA TGTGCCAGCAGCTCCCAAGCGGTTAATGAAAAACTGTTTTTT.

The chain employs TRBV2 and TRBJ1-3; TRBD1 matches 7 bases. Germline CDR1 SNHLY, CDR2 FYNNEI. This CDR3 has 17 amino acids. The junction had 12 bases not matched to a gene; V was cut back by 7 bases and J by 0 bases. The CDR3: CASTNQGGQSSGNTIYF. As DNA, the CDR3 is TGTGCCAGCACCAATCAAGGGGGACAGTCCTCTGGAAACACCATATATTTT.

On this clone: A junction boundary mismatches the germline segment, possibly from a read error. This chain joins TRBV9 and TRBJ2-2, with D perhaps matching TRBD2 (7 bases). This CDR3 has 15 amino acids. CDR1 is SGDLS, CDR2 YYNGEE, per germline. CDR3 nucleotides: TGTGCCAGCAGCCCCGGGGGGCCGAAAACCGGGGAGCTGTTTTTT. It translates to CASSPGGPKTGELFF.

Here the CDR3 DNA reads TGTGCCAGTGGGTCCGGGAGAGACACTGAAGCTTTCTTT. It specifies CASGSGRDTEAFF. This rearrangement joins TRBV9 to TRBJ1-1; D not resolved. V was clipped by 8 bases and J by 3 bases, with 14 bases between them. Germline V gives CDR1 SGDLS, CDR2 YYNGEE. The CDR3 contains 13 residues.